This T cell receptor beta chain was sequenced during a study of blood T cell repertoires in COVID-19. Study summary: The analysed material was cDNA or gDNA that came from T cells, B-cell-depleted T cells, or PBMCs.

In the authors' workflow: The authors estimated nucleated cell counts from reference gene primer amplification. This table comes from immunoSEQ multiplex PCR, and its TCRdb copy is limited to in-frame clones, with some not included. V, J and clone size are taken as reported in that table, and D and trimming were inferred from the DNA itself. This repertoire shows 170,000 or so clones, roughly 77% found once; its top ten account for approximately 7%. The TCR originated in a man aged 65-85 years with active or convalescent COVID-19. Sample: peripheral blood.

The DNA of the CDR3 is TGCGCCAGCAGCCAAGAGCGGGAACCACTCAGCACAGATACGCAGTATTTT. Protein product: CASSQEREPLSTDTQYF. This chain uses TRBV4-1 with TRBJ2-3; D is perhaps TRBD2 (6 bases). V gave up 0 bases and J gave up 0 bases, with 13 bases separating them. Germline CDR1 reads MGHRA; CDR2 reads YSYEKL. The CDR3 is made up of 17 amino acids.